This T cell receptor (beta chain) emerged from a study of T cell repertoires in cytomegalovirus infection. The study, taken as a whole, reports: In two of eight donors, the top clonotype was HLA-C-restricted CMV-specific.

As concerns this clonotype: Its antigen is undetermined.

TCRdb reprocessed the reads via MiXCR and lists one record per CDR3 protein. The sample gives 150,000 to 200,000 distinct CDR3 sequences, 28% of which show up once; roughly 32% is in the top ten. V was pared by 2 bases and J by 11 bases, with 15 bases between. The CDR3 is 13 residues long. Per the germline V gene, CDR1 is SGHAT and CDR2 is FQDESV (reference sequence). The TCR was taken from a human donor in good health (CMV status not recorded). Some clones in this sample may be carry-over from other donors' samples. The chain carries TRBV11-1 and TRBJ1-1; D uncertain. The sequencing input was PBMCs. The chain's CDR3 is CASSLLWSEDAFF. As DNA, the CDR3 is TGTGCCAGCAGCTTACTTTGGTCCGAGGATGCTTTCTTT. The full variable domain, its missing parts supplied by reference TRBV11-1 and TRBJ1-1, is EAEVAQSPRYKITEKSQAVAFWCDPISGHATLYWYRQILGQGPELLVQFQDESVVDDSQLPKDRFSAERLKGVDSTLKIQPAELGDSAMYLCASSLLWSEDAFFGQGTRLTVV.